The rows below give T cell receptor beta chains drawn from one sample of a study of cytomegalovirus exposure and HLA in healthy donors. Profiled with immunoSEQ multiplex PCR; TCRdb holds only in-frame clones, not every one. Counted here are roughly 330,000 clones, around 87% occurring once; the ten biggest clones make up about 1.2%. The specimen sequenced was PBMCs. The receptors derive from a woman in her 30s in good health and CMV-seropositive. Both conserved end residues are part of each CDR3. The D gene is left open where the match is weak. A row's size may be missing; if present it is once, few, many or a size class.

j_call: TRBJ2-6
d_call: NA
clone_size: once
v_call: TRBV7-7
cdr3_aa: CASSLGSPGANVLTF
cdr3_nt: TGTGCCAGCAGCTTAGGTAGTCCTGGGGCCAACGTCCTGACTTTC

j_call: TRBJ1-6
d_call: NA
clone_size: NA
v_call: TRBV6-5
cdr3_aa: CASSYSENSPLHF
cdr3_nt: TGTGCCAGCAGTTACTCGGAGAATTCACCCCTCCACTTT

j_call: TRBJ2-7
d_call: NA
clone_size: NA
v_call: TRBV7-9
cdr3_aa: CASSFYSGSYEQYF
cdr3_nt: TGTGCCAGCAGCTTCTACTCGGGGAGCTACGAGCAGTACTTC

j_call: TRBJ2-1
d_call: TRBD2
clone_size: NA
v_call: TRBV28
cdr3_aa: CASSLTGGLAGANEQFF
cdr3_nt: TGTGCCAGCAGCCTCACGGGTGGGCTAGCGGGAGCAAATGAGCAGTTCTTC

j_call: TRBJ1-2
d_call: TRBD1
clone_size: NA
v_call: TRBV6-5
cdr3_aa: CASSYGQGFGYTF
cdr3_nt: TGTGCCAGCAGTTACGGACAGGGTTTTGGCTACACCTTC

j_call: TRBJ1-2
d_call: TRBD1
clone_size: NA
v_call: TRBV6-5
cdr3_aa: CASSYPGTGGYGYTF
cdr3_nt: TGTGCCAGCAGTTATCCCGGGACAGGGGGCTATGGCTACACCTTC

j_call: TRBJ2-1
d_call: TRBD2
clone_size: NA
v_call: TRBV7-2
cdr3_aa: CASRIVAGAGIFEQFF
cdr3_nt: TGTGCCAGCAGGATTGTAGCGGGAGCTGGGATTTTTGAGCAGTTCTTC

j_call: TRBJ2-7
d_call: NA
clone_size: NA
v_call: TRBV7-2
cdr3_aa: CASSWGPTYEQYF
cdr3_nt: TGTGCCAGCAGCTGGGGACCGACCTACGAGCAGTACTTC

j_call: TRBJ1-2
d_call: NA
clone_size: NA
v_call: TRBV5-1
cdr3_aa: CASSLESGGPDGYTF
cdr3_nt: TGCGCCAGCAGCTTGGAGTCCGGGGGCCCGGATGGCTACACCTTC

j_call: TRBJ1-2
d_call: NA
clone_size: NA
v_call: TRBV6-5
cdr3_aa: CASSYSNPVYGYTF
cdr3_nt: TGTGCCAGCAGTTACTCGAATCCAGTCTATGGCTACACCTTC

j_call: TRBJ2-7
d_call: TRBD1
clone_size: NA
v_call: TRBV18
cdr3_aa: CASSTGQGNEQYF
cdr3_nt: TGTGCCAGCTCTACTGGACAGGGCAACGAGCAGTACTTC

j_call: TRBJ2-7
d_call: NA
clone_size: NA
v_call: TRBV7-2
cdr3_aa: CASSIDAPSNYEQYF
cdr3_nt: TGTGCCAGCAGCATAGACGCTCCTAGCAACTACGAGCAGTACTTC

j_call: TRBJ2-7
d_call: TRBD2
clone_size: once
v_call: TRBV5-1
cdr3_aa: CASWDSGMTNEQYF
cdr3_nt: TGCGCCAGCTGGGATAGCGGGATGACTAACGAGCAGTACTTC

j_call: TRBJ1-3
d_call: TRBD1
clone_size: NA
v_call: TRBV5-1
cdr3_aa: CASSEQGATGGNTIYF
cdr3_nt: TGCGCCAGCAGCGAGCAGGGGGCTACTGGTGGAAACACCATATATTTT

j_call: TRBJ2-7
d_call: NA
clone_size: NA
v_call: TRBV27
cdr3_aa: CASSFGADSYEQYF
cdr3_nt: TGTGCCAGCAGTTTTGGGGCAGATTCCTACGAGCAGTACTTC

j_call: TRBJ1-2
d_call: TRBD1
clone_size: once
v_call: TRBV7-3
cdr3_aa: CASSPGQSYGYTF
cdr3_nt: TGTGCCAGCAGCCCGGGACAGTCTTATGGCTACACCTTC

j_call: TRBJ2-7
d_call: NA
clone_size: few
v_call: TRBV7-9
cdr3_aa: CASSLPGREQYF
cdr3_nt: TGTGCCAGCAGCTTACCAGGGCGCGAGCAGTACTTC

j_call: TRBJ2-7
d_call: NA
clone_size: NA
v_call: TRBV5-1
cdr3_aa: CASSSGGRYEQYF
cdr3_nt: TGCGCCAGCAGCTCGGGGGGCCGGTACGAGCAGTACTTC

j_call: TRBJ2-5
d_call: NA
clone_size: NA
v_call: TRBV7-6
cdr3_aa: CASSQGPLYSQETQYF
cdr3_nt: TGTGCCAGCAGCCAAGGCCCCCTATACAGTCAAGAGACCCAGTACTTC

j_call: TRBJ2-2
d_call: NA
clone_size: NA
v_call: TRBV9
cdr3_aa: CASSVDPSNTGELFF
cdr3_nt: TGTGCCAGCAGCGTAGACCCTTCCAACACCGGGGAGCTGTTTTTT

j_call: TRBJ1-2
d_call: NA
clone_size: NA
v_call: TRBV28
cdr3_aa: CASSPSGAIDGYTF
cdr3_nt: TGTGCCAGCAGTCCATCAGGGGCTATCGATGGCTACACCTTC

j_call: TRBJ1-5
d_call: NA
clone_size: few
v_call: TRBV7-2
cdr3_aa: CASSRDVNNQPQHF
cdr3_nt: TGTGCCAGCAGTCGGGACGTCAACAATCAGCCCCAGCATTTT

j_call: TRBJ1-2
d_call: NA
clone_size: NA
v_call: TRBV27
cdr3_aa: CASSLTGHGGYGYTF
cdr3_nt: TGTGCCAGCAGTTTAACTGGACACGGGGGCTATGGCTACACCTTC

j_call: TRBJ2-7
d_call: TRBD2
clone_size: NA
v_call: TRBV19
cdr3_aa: CASSWGSGNAGYEQYF
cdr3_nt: TGTGCCAGCTCCTGGGGGAGCGGGAATGCTGGCTACGAGCAGTACTTC

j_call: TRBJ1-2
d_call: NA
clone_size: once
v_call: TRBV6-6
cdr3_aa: CASSAIKESYGYTF
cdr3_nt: TGTGCCAGCAGCGCAATCAAAGAAAGCTATGGCTACACCTTC

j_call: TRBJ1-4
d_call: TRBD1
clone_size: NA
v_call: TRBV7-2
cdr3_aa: CASSLARGTGNEKLFF
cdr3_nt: TGTGCCAGCAGCTTAGCTCGAGGGACAGGGAACGAAAAACTGTTTTTT

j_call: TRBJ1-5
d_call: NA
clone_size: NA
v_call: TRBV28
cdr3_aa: CASSRQQGNLQPQHF
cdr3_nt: TGTGCCAGCAGTCGTCAACAGGGAAACTTACAGCCCCAGCATTTT

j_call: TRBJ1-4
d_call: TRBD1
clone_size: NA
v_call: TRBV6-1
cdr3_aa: CASSVTGTGSNEKLFF
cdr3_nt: TGTGCCAGCAGTGTGACCGGGACAGGGTCTAATGAAAAACTGTTTTTT

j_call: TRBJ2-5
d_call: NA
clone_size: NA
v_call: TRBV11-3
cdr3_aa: CASSRGLQETQYF
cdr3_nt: TGTGCCAGCAGCCGGGGACTTCAAGAGACCCAGTACTTC

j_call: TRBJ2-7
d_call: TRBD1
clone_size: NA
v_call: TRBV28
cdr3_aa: CASSSPGQESRGYF
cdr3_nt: TGTGCCAGCAGTTCTCCGGGACAGGAGTCTAGAGGGTACTTC

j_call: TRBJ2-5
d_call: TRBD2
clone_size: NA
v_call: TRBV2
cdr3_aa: CASTTSGGVRTQYF
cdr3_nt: TGTGCCAGCACGACTAGCGGGGGGGTGAGGACCCAGTACTTC

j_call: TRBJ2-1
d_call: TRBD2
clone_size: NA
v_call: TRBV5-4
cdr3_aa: CASSFYSLAGGGEQFF
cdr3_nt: TGTGCCAGCAGCTTTTATTCGCTAGCGGGAGGAGGTGAGCAGTTCTTC

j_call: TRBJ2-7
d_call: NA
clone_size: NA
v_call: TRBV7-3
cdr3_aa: CASSLGSLQCF
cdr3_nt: TGTGCCAGCAGCTTAGGCAGCCTGCAATGCTTC

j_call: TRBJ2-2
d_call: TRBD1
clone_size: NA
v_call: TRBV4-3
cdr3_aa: CASSQAFRGTGELFF
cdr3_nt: TGCGCCAGCAGCCAAGCCTTCAGGGGGACCGGGGAGCTGTTTTTT

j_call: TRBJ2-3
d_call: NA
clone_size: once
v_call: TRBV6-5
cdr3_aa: CASRPDITDTQYF
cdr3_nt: TGTGCCAGCAGACCCGACATCACAGATACGCAGTATTTT